The following is a TCR beta chain sequence with its context. This same CDR3 is encoded by further DNA sequences in the sample. The assay was carried out at the deep level. Method: immunoSEQ multiplex PCR; TCRdb's copy keeps in-frame clones and lacks some. In the table there are some 900,000 clones, around three quarters of which are singletons. The length of the CDR3 is 11 residues. The germline gives CDR1 SNHLY, CDR2 FYNNEI. Deletions cut 8 bases from V and 5 bases from J, with 9 bases between. Nashville, Tennessee was home to all donors, each a Caucasian adult. These data are taken from a study of shared clonotypes between healthy human individuals.

This clonotype was sampled from a man younger than 30 in good health. The J gene is TRBJ2-5, the V gene TRBV2, with no clear D. The sequenced material came from memory CD4+ T cells sorted from blood. Noted subset: CD45RA-negative fraction. The CDR3 DNA sequence: TGTGCCAGCCGCCGAGTCGAGACCCAGTACTTC. It codes for CASRRVETQYF. The whole variable domain, filled in from reference TRBV2 and TRBJ2-5, reads EPEVTQTPSHQVTQMGQEVILRCVPISNHLYFYWYRQILGQKVEFLVSFYNNEISEKSEIFDDQFSVERPDGSNFTLKIRSTKLEDSAMYFCASRRVETQYFGPGTRLLVL.